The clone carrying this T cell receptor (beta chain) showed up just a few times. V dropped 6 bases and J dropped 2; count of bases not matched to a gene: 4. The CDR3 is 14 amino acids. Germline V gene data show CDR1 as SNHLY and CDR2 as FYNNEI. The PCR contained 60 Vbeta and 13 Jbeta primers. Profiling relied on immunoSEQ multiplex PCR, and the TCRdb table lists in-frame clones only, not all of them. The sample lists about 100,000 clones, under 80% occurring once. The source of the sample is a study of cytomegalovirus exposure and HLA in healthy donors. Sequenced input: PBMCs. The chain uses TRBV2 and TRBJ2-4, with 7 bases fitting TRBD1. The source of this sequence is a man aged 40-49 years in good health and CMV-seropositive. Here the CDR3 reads CASRGGGSKNIQYF. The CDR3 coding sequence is TGTGCCAGCAGAGGGGGCGGGTCCAAAAACATTCAGTACTTC.